This T cell receptor (beta chain) was documented in a study of a mutant IDH1 vaccine in newly diagnosed glioma. Study in general: Treated patients comprised approximately 60% males and about 40% females, mean age approximately 42 years. Patients previously underwent radiotherapy, temozolomide, or both, and most underwent both. General study results and limits: Induction of immune responses by the vaccine occurred in 93.3% of patients.

Losses at the gene ends were 0 bases for V and 0 bases for J; bases not matched to a gene: 9. CDR3 length equals 20 residues. Germline V gene data show CDR1 as LGHNT and CDR2 as FRNRAP. Regarding time point: week 35, safety follow-up. Each vaccine dose was 300 ug of mutant IDH1 20-mer peptide, with topical imiquimod. Assay used: immunoSEQ multiplex PCR; TCRdb lists only in-frame clones, some missing. The data contain about 54,000 clones, 80% to 85% of them singletons. This clone was recorded a few times. Antigen specificity is unknown. V is TRBV12-5 and J is TRBJ2-4; 12 positions agree with TRBD2. This TCR derives from a woman aged 18-29 years with glioma. Specimen: PBMCs, collected from a glioma patient whose treatment included an IDH1 peptide vaccine. The CDR3 nucleotides read TGTGCTAGTGGTTTGGTAACGGGACTAGCGGGCCCTCTAGCCAAAAACATTCAGTACTTC. This gives the protein CASGLVTGLAGPLAKNIQYF.